This TCR beta chain was sequenced in a study of blood T cells in healthy people across ages. As for the study in general: For every two T cells, template switching captured about one barcoded beta molecule.

CDR3 length: 15 amino acids. V shed 4 bases, J shed 2 bases, and the junction held 3 bases outside the gene matches. Germline V CDR1 and CDR2: SGHDT, YYEEEE. PCR was performed a second time for about 6 to 12 cycles using a sample-barcoded 5' primer and a J-beta primer mix. TCRdb called the 5' RACE reads again in MiXCR, with one record for every CDR3 protein. Counted here are more than 650,000 distinct CDR3 sequences, 20% to 25% occurring once; the ten biggest clones make up 22%. This clonotype was recorded a few times. The V call is TRBV5-6, the J call TRBJ2-1, with 10 positions matching TRBD2. This sequence was found in a man between 65 and 79 years old in good health. The sample taken for sequencing was blood. As DNA, the CDR3 is TGTGCCAGCAGCCTAGCGGGAGAGACCTACAATGAGCAGTTCTTC. The encoded protein is CASSLAGETYNEQFF.